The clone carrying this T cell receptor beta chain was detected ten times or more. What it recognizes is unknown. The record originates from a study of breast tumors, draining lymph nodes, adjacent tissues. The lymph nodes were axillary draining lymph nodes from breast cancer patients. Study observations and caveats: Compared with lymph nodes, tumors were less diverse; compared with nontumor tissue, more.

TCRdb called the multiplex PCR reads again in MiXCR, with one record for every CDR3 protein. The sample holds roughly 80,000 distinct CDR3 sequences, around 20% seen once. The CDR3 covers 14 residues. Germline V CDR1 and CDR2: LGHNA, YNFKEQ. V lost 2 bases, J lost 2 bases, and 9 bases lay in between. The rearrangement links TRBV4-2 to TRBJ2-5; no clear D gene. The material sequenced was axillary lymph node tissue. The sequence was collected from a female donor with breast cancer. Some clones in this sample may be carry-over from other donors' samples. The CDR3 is CASSQLATQETQYF. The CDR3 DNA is TGTGCCAGCAGCCAATTGGCTACTCAAGAGACCCAGTACTTC.